This T cell receptor beta chain was sequenced for a study of T-cell reconstitution after alpha-beta-depleted transplantation in children. Regarding the study as a whole: At around two months after transplant, the alpha-beta T cells were reportedly derived from several hundred expanded clones that came from non-depleted graft cells. High day-60 TCRbeta diversity in some patients came from surviving recipient T cells and thymic progenitors. Among T cells one year after transplant, newly produced cells accounted for most counts and diversity.

A TCRbeta library incorporating unique molecular identifiers was prepared. One entry per CDR3 protein results from TCRdb running MiXCR on the PCR reads. In the table there are fewer than 350,000 distinct CDR3 sequences, 7.5% to 9% of which are singletons. This clonotype came up many times. Its cognate antigen is unknown. V lost 3 bases to trimming and J lost 1 base, with 12 bases between them. Germline loops: CDR1 KGHDR, CDR2 SFDVKD. The CDR3 has 16 residues. V gene TRBV24-1 combines with J gene TRBJ2-1; D ambiguous. The TCR sequence derives from a female patient between 2 and 15 years old who had a stem cell transplant for Fanconi anemia, so the T cells may come from the graft donor. This specimen was peripheral blood, taken 360 days after TCRalphabeta/CD19-depleted stem cell transplant. The CDR3 here is CATSDPSTHSYNEQFF. The CDR3 DNA is TGTGCCACCAGTGATCCATCTACCCATTCCTACAATGAGCAGTTCTTC.